Below, 27 T cell receptor beta chains from the same sample are listed, as sequenced in a study of cytomegalovirus exposure and HLA in healthy donors (dated by TCRdb to about 2017). Library preparation used the immunoSEQ multiplex PCR assay. This is the immuneACCESS table as TCRdb keeps it, with only in-frame sequences that have V and J called. A part of the clones is gone; compared with another copy, unresolved V genes explain less than half, and the rest is unexplained. The table for this sample lists under 250,000 clones; 81% of them were counted only once. The top ten clones comprise over 0.95% of the sample. Sequenced sample: PBMCs. These receptors were taken from a woman aged 30 to 39 in good health and CMV-seronegative.

The chain employs TRBV5-1 and TRBJ2-7, with D possibly matching TRBD1 (6 bases). The CDR3 totals 14 residues. V shed 0 bases and J shed 3 bases, with 10 bases lying between them. Germline values: CDR1 SGHRS, CDR2 YFSETQ. CDR3: CASSLEVRGYEQYF. The CDR3 nucleotides read TGCGCCAGCAGCTTGGAGGTCAGGGGCTACGAGCAGTACTTC.

This chain connects TRBV30 to TRBJ2-5; the match to TRBD1 covers 8 bases. There are 13 residues in the CDR3. V shed 3 bases, J shed 5 bases, and the junction held 5 bases outside the gene matches. Germline CDR1 GTSNPN, CDR2 SVGIG (reference sequence). The CDR3 nucleotides are TGTGCCTGGAGCTTCCAGGGGGCGGAGACCCAGTACTTC. Residues: CAWSFQGAETQYF.

This clone was seen only once. This chain's CDR3 is CASSHETANSPLHF. CDR3 nucleotide sequence: TGCGCCAGCAGCCACGAGACAGCTAATTCACCCCTCCACTTT. This chain connects TRBV4-1 to TRBJ1-6; D might be TRBD1 (5 bases). The V gene lost 3 bases and the J gene lost 6 bases, with 9 bases spanning the gap. Germline V gives CDR1 MGHRA, CDR2 YSYEKL. The CDR3 totals 14 residues.

This clone was picked up a small number of times. The chain is built from TRBV11-2 and TRBJ2-7, with 12 nucleotides matching TRBD2. The V gene end was trimmed by 9 bases and the J gene end by 3 bases; junction bases not matched to a gene: 3. Per germline, CDR1 SGHAT and CDR2 FQNNGV. The CDR3 has 13 amino acids. Written as DNA, the CDR3 is TGTGCCAGTAAGACTAGCGGGAGCTACGAGCAGTACTTC. Its protein product is CASKTSGSYEQYF.

This sequence joins TRBV4-2 and TRBJ2-7; 9 nucleotides align to TRBD2. Germline V gene sequence: CDR1 LGHNA, CDR2 YNFKEQ. The J segment lost 1 base and the V segment lost 0 bases, leaving 4 bases of the junction unmatched. There are 16 residues in the CDR3. This CDR3 reads CASSQEILAGSYEQYF. In nucleotides, the CDR3 is TGTGCCAGCAGCCAAGAGATTCTAGCGGGATCCTACGAGCAGTACTTC.

V usage is TRBV15 and J usage is TRBJ2-7; a weak D match, TRBD2 (5 bases). V was trimmed by 5 bases and J by 1 base, leaving 12 bases between them. Germline assignment: CDR1 LNHNV and CDR2 YYDKDF (reference sequence). The CDR3 contains 14 residues. CDR3 nucleotide sequence: TGTGCCACCAGCCCCGAGGGTGTTTCCTACGAGCAGTACTTC. It translates to CATSPEGVSYEQYF.

The chain combines TRBV28 with TRBJ2-2; 8 bases are shared with TRBD2. The CDR3 is made up of 13 amino acids. Germline V CDR1 and CDR2: MDHEN, SYDVKM. The J segment lost 4 bases and the V segment lost 10 bases, leaving 5 bases of the junction unmatched. The DNA for the CDR3 is TGTGCCACCGGGGGGGGTCCCACCGGGGAGCTGTTTTTT. Translating gives CATGGGPTGELFF.

The chain couples TRBV30 to TRBJ1-4, with no clear D. The V end was cut by 3 bases, the J end by 8 bases, with 16 bases between. From germline, CDR1 is GTSNPN and CDR2 SVGIG (reference sequence). The CDR3 runs to 14 residues. As DNA, the CDR3 is TGTGCCTGGAGGGACGCCAGCCCGGGGGAAAAACTGTTTTTT. Protein sequence: CAWRDASPGEKLFF.

There are a few counts of this clone. The chain is built from TRBV30 and TRBJ1-2; D not certain. Germline CDR1 is GTSNPN and CDR2 is SVGIG (reference sequence). V was shortened by 2 bases and J by 5 bases, with 12 bases between the two germline ends. The CDR3 extends over 13 amino acids. The CDR3 nucleotides read TGTGCCTGGAGTCAGACCTCGAGGTATGGCTACACCTTC. It encodes CAWSQTSRYGYTF.

The chain is built from TRBV5-6 and TRBJ1-5; 8 bases are a match to TRBD1. This CDR3 comprises 14 residues. Losses at the gene ends were 3 bases for V and 3 bases for J; bases not matched to a gene: 2. Germline V gene sequence: CDR1 SGHDT, CDR2 YYEEEE. CDR3 region: CASSSGGVNQPQHF. CDR3 nucleotides: TGTGCCAGCAGCTCAGGGGGCGTCAATCAGCCCCAGCATTTT. Full variable domain (rest looked up from reference TRBV5-6 and TRBJ1-5): DAGVTQSPTHLIKTRGQQVTLRCSPKSGHDTVSWYQQALGQGPQFIFQYYEEEERQRGNFPDRFSGHQFPNYSSELNVNALLLGDSALYLCASSSGGVNQPQHFGDGTRLSIL.

The J gene is TRBJ1-3, the V gene TRBV29-1; maybe TRBD1 (5 bases). V was clipped by 4 bases and J by 3 bases, with 13 bases between them. The V gene's germline CDR1 is SQVTM and CDR2 ANQGSEA. This CDR3 contains 14 residues. The chain's CDR3 is CSVVGGGLGNTIYF. The CDR3 DNA sequence: TGCAGCGTTGTGGGGGGAGGGCTTGGAAACACCATATATTTT.

The rearrangement joins TRBV9 to TRBJ2-2, with a possible D match to TRBD1 (5 bases). Looked up from germline, CDR1 is SGDLS and CDR2 is YYNGEE. V was pared by 7 bases and J by 6 bases, with 16 bases between. The CDR3 is 14 amino acids. The DNA for the CDR3 is TGTGCCAGCGCCCTGAAGTGGGGCGCCGGGGAGCTGTTTTTT. Its translation is CASALKWGAGELFF.

The chain joins TRBV4-1 to TRBJ2-6; D is unclear. Trimming removed 4 bases at V and 0 bases at J, with 13 bases between. Per the germline V gene, CDR1 is MGHRA and CDR2 is YSYEKL. This CDR3 has 17 residues. This chain's CDR3 is CASSRGRLSSGANVLTF. In DNA, the CDR3 is TGCGCCAGCAGCCGAGGTCGTTTGAGCTCTGGGGCCAACGTCCTGACTTTC.

The chain recombines TRBV10-1 with TRBJ2-5; D is possibly TRBD2 (5 bases). The CDR3 extends over 13 amino acids. Germline V lookup: CDR1 WNHNN, CDR2 SYGVQD (reference sequence). V was clipped by 3 bases and J by 3 bases, with 8 bases between them. The CDR3 protein is CASSDTREETQYF. The DNA of the CDR3 is TGCGCCAGCAGTGATACTAGAGAAGAGACCCAGTACTTC.

The DNA of the CDR3 is TGTGCCAGCACTCGACCCCGGACAGGGGAGTATGGCTACACCTTC. It encodes CASTRPRTGEYGYTF. V and J are TRBV6-1 and TRBJ1-2; TRBD1 matches at 9 bases. Looked up from germline, CDR1 is MNHNS and CDR2 is SASEGT. The CDR3 covers 15 residues. With 7 bases clipped from V and 5 bases from J, the junction kept 11 bases outside the gene matches.

The chain uses TRBV7-9 and TRBJ2-7; D is uncertain. V gave up 4 bases and J gave up 6 bases, with 13 bases separating them. Germline V gives CDR1 SEHNR, CDR2 FQNEAQ (reference sequence). The CDR3 length is 13 residues. Here the CDR3 reads CASSSFSIGEQYF. The CDR3 region has the DNA TGTGCCAGCAGCTCCTTTAGTATTGGCGAGCAGTACTTC.

The V gene is TRBV6-5, the J gene TRBJ1-1; D is ambiguous. Germline lookup yields CDR1 MNHEY and CDR2 SVGAGI. The CDR3 consists of 15 residues. V was clipped by 3 bases and J by 4 bases, with 15 bases between them. The CDR3 here is CASSYNRFRTTEAFF. The CDR3 DNA reads TGTGCCAGCAGTTATAACAGATTTCGTACCACTGAAGCTTTCTTT.

To note about this clone: An end of the junction does not agree with germline; a read error may underlie this. V is TRBV28 and J is TRBJ2-7, with a tentative D call TRBD1 (6 bases). This CDR3 is built from 13 residues. CDR1 is MDHEN, CDR2 SYDVKM, per germline. CDR3 sequence: CASKTSGTSKVSF. CDR3 nucleotides: TGTGCCAGCAAGACCTCCGGGACAAGTAAGGTGTCCTTC.

The gene calls are TRBV5-1 and TRBJ2-7, with D perhaps matching TRBD2 (7 bases). The V gene lost 2 bases and the J gene lost 3 bases, with 15 bases spanning the gap. This CDR3 comprises 15 residues. The germline CDR1 and CDR2 sequences are SGHRS and YFSETQ. The CDR3 spells CASSFKGGGLYEQYF. Written as DNA, the CDR3 is TGCGCCAGCAGCTTTAAAGGGGGAGGGCTCTACGAGCAGTACTTC.

The gene calls are TRBV7-2 and TRBJ2-7, with D tentatively TRBD1 (5 bases). CDR3 length equals 17 residues. Per the germline V gene, CDR1 is SGHTA and CDR2 is FQGNSA. The V end was cut by 3 bases, the J end by 3 bases, with 21 bases between. For the CDR3, the DNA is TGTGCCAGCAGCTTTGGGGCCGGACCGGGTCTCGGCTACGAGCAGTACTTC. Translating it yields CASSFGAGPGLGYEQYF.

The chain couples TRBV5-1 to TRBJ1-1, with D maybe TRBD1 (5 bases). The CDR3 is made up of 15 amino acids. The germline gives CDR1 SGHRS, CDR2 YFSETQ. V was trimmed by 5 bases and J by 1 base, leaving 15 bases between them. CDR3 DNA: TGCGCCAGCAGGCCCGCACAGGCCCCGAACACTGAAGCTTTCTTT. This encodes CASRPAQAPNTEAFF.

This clone was counted only a few times. This sequence joins TRBV2 and TRBJ1-2; 9 positions agree with TRBD1. The J segment lost 2 bases and the V segment lost 7 bases, leaving 2 bases of the junction unmatched. Per the germline V gene, CDR1 is SNHLY and CDR2 is FYNNEI. This CDR3 has 13 residues. CDR3 sequence: CASTDRGNYGYTF. The DNA of the CDR3 is TGTGCCAGCACTGACAGGGGGAACTATGGCTACACCTTC.

The V call is TRBV6-1, the J call TRBJ2-2, with 11 bases that match TRBD1. The germline V gene encodes CDR1 MNHNS and CDR2 SASEGT. V shed 8 bases and J 8 bases; nucleotides not matched to a gene: 7. The CDR3 has 14 residues. The CDR3 loop is CASRDRGNIGELFF. CDR3 sequence (DNA): TGTGCCAGCCGGGACAGGGGGAATATAGGGGAGCTGTTTTTT.

The J gene is TRBJ2-4, the V gene TRBV4-1, with D possibly matching TRBD2 (7 bases). Germline V gene data show CDR1 as MGHRA and CDR2 as YSYEKL. The CDR3 has 16 amino acids. Trimming took off 0 bases at V and 9 bases at J, with 18 bases between the two ends. DNA for the CDR3: TGCGCCAGCAGCCAAGATCCTAAAGGGGGGGTGGTCATTCAGTACTTC. Its translation is CASSQDPKGGVVIQYF.

This chain connects TRBV5-1 to TRBJ2-3; TRBD2 aligns across 7 bases. Unmatched junction bases numbered 6, after V lost 4 bases and J lost 4 bases. Germline CDR1 SGHRS, CDR2 YFSETQ. The CDR3 is 14 amino acids. The CDR3 DNA sequence: TGCGCCAGCAGCCCGGCGGGGAGGGCAGATACGCAGTATTTT. Translated: CASSPAGRADTQYF.

The gene calls are TRBV2 and TRBJ1-2, with TRBD1 as a possible D gene (6 bases). The CDR3 spans 12 residues. Germline V gene lookup returns CDR1 SNHLY and CDR2 FYNNEI. With 7 bases removed from V and 7 bases from J, the gap between germline ends came to 13 bases. The CDR3 DNA reads TGTGCCAGCAAGCAGGGGAGCGGTGGCTACACCTTC. Translating gives CASKQGSGGYTF.

The chain recombines TRBV28 with TRBJ1-5; D not resolved. This CDR3 spans 15 amino acids. Per germline, CDR1 MDHEN and CDR2 SYDVKM. The V end lost 6 bases, the J end lost 1 base, and 13 bases lay between the germline ends. CDR3 nucleotide sequence: TGTGCCAGCAGCGCTCGGCAGGTGAGCAATCAGCCCCAGCATTTT. This translates into CASSARQVSNQPQHF. Based on the CDR3 plus reference TRBV28 and TRBJ1-5, the full variable domain is DVKVTQSSRYLVKRTGEKVFLECVQDMDHENMFWYRQDPGLGLRLIYFSYDVKMKEKGDIPEGYSVSREKKERFSLILESASTNQTSMYLCASSARQVSNQPQHFGDGTRLSIL.